Here is one T cell receptor (beta chain) with its context. Germline-derived CDR1 and CDR2 are LNHNV and YYDKDF (reference sequence). The CDR3 is 14 residues long. V was cut by 8 bases and J by 0 bases, with 13 bases left in between. The data derive from a study of blood T cell repertoires in COVID-19. Across the study: The United States, Italy and Spain provided the acute and convalescent COVID-19 samples.

Profiling relied on immunoSEQ multiplex PCR, and the TCRdb table lists in-frame clones only, not all of them. Altogether some 200,000 clones are present, roughly 88% being singletons, with the ten largest covering 9.8%. The sequence derives from a woman older than 75 with acute or convalescent COVID-19. The chain recombines TRBV15 with TRBJ1-1; possible D gene TRBD1, 5 bases. Sample: peripheral blood. The CDR3 DNA reads as TGTGCCACCTCTCCAGGGTTTATGAACACTGAAGCTTTCTTT. Residues: CATSPGFMNTEAFF. Drawing the rest from reference TRBV15 and TRBJ1-1, the complete variable domain is DAMVIQNPRYQVTQFGKPVTLSCSQTLNHNVMYWYQQKSSQAPKLLFHYYDKDFNNEADTPDNFQSRRPNTSFCFLDIRSPGLGDTAMYLCATSPGFMNTEAFFGQGTRLTVV.